The clone carrying this T cell receptor (beta chain) appeared many times. Amplified TCR beta CDR3 regions came from RNA transcripts. TCR CDR3 regions were first amplified by RT-PCR with HTBI primers. TCRdb independently ran MiXCR on the multiplex PCR reads; one entry per CDR3 protein. The top ten clones hold 28% of a sample with some 370,000 distinct CDR3 sequences, about an eighth of them seen once. This entry is derived from a study of T cells in Graves' hyperthyroidism and ophthalmopathy. As for the study in general: Blood from the periphery was taken at initial diagnosis, before any treatment.

Thyroid ultrasound, orbital computed tomography, clinical symptoms, and serum thyroxine and TRAb underpinned diagnoses. The V and J ends lost 0 bases and 7 bases respectively, with 12 bases between them. The CDR3 totals 14 residues. In germline, CDR1 is LGHDT, CDR2 YNNKEL (reference sequence). Sequencing was done on a sample of blood. The clonotype originates from a man aged 50 to 60 with Graves' ophthalmopathy. The chain recombines TRBV3-1 with TRBJ1-2, with D uncertain. The DNA for the CDR3 is TGTGCCAGCAGCCAAGATATAGGGCCCCTTGGCTACACCTTC. This sequence encodes CASSQDIGPLGYTF.